This is a list of T cell receptor beta chains from one sample in a study of T cell responses to AZD1222 COVID-19 vaccine. Data came from immunoSEQ multiplex PCR; TCRdb stores just in-frame clones and leaves some out. Here the sample spans approximately 180,000 clones, 88% being singletons. The sample was peripheral blood, taken 28 days after the second AZD1222 dose. These receptors were obtained from an adult who received the AZD1222 COVID-19 vaccine. CDR3s include the opening cysteine and the closing phenylalanine or tryptophan. The order of the fields is clone size, V gene, D gene, J gene, CDR3 protein, CDR3 DNA. The D gene is left open where the match is weak. Not all rows give a size; the values are once, few, many and, for expanded clones, a class.

.,TRBV9,TRBD1,TRBJ1-1,CASSVRAGGNTEAFF,TGTGCCAGCAGCGTGAGGGCAGGGGGAAACACTGAAGCTTTCTTT
.,TRBV4-1,.,TRBJ1-2,CASSQVGGEGYTF,TGCGCCAGCAGCCAAGTAGGGGGGGAAGGCTACACCTTC
few,TRBV19,.,TRBJ1-1,CASSIRGDMNTEAFF,TGTGCCAGTAGTATACGCGGAGACATGAACACTGAAGCTTTCTTT
.,TRBV20-1,.,TRBJ2-7,CSALDTREQYF,TGCAGTGCTCTGGACACCAGGGAGCAGTACTTC
.,TRBV30,.,TRBJ2-1,CAWTGQGAYNEQFF,TGTGCCTGGACTGGGCAGGGAGCCTACAATGAGCAGTTCTTC
.,TRBV7-2,.,TRBJ2-5,CASSLGPPETQYF,TGTGCCAGCAGCTTGGGGCCTCCAGAGACCCAGTACTTC
.,TRBV5-6,.,TRBJ1-5,CASSFRGIQPQHF,TGTGCCAGCAGTTTCAGGGGAATTCAGCCCCAGCATTTT
.,TRBV9,.,TRBJ2-5,CASSVEPRETQYF,TGTGCCAGCAGCGTTGAGCCCAGAGAGACCCAGTACTTC
.,TRBV14,.,TRBJ2-1,CASSPQGYNEQFF,TGTGCCAGCAGCCCCCAGGGGTACAATGAGCAGTTCTTC
.,TRBV7-6,.,TRBJ1-2,CASSGQTGSPSNYGYTF,TGTGCCAGCAGCGGACAGACAGGCTCTCCGTCTAACTATGGCTACACCTTC
.,TRBV19,.,TRBJ1-1,CASSIDLGTMNTEAFF,TGTGCCAGTAGTATAGATCTCGGGACCATGAACACTGAAGCTTTCTTT
once,TRBV9,.,TRBJ2-7,CASSVEQGSYEQYF,TGTGCCAGCAGCGTAGAACAGGGTTCCTACGAGCAGTACTTC
.,TRBV7-9,.,TRBJ2-2,CASSSFRTGELFF,TGTGCCAGCAGCTCGTTCCGCACCGGGGAGCTGTTTTTT
.,TRBV28,.,TRBJ1-1,CASSDRTEAFF,TGTGCCAGCAGTGACCGGACTGAAGCTTTCTTT
.,TRBV11-3,TRBD2,TRBJ2-1,CASSAGEGRNEQFF,TGTGCCAGCAGCGCCGGGGAGGGCCGGAATGAGCAGTTCTTC
.,TRBV4-3,.,TRBJ1-5,CASSQDWASNQPQHF,TGCGCCAGCAGCCAAGATTGGGCTAGCAATCAGCCCCAGCATTTT
.,TRBV6-4,.,TRBJ1-6,CASRPVHRGGGGSYNSPLHF,TGTGCCAGCAGACCGGTCCATAGGGGGGGCGGAGGATCCTATAATTCACCCCTCCACTTT
.,TRBV6-2/TRBV6-3,.,TRBJ1-1,CASSFLTGTEAFF,TGTGCCAGCAGTTTCCTAACAGGGACTGAAGCTTTCTTT
.,TRBV11-2,TRBD2,TRBJ2-2,CASSPGLVVYTGELFF,TGTGCCAGCAGTCCAGGACTAGTCGTTTACACCGGGGAGCTGTTTTTT
.,TRBV18,TRBD2,TRBJ2-7,CASSPGMRESHEQYF,TGTGCCAGCTCACCAGGAATGCGGGAGTCGCACGAGCAGTACTTC
.,TRBV6-6,.,TRBJ2-5,CASSPRRAHQETQYF,TGTGCCAGCAGCCCACGCCGGGCGCACCAAGAGACCCAGTACTTC
.,TRBV30,.,TRBJ1-2,CAWTAPGPLKDYGYTF,TGTGCCTGGACCGCTCCCGGGCCCCTCAAGGACTATGGCTACACCTTC
.,TRBV19,TRBD1,TRBJ1-2,CASTVTGGYGYTF,TGTGCCAGTACCGTGACAGGGGGGTATGGCTACACCTTC
once,TRBV27,.,TRBJ2-3,CASSLLAGPDTQYF,TGTGCCAGCAGTTTATTGGCAGGACCAGATACGCAGTATTTT
.,TRBV7-2,.,TRBJ1-3,CASSPRANSGNTIYF,TGTGCCAGCAGCCCAAGGGCGAACTCTGGAAACACCATATATTTT